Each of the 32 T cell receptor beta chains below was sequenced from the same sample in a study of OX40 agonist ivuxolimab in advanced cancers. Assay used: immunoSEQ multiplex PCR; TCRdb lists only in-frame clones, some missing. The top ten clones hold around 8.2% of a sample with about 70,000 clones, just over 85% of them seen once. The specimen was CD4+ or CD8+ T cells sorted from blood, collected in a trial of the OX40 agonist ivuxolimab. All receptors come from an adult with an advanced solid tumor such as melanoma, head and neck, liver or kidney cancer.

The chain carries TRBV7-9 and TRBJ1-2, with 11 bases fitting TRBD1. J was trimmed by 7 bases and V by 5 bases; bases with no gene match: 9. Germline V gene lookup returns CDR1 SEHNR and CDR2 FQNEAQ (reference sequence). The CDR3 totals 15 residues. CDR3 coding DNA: TGTGCCAGCAGCATTTGGGACAGGGGGTTTGTTGGCTACACCTTC. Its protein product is CASSIWDRGFVGYTF.

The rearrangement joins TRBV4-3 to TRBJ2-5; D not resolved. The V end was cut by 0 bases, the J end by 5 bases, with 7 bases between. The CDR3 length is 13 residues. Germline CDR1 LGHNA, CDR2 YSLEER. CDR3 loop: CASSQDDGETQYF. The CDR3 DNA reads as TGCGCCAGCAGCCAAGATGACGGGGAGACCCAGTACTTC.

CDR3 residues: CASSLGTRGETQYF. In nucleotides, the CDR3 is TGTGCCAGCAGCTTAGGGACCCGGGGAGAGACCCAGTACTTC. The gene calls are TRBV7-2 and TRBJ2-5; D is perhaps TRBD2 (5 bases). Germline V CDR1 and CDR2: SGHTA, FQGNSA. V lost 1 base and J 4 bases, leaving 10 bases between the germline ends. The CDR3 consists of 14 residues.

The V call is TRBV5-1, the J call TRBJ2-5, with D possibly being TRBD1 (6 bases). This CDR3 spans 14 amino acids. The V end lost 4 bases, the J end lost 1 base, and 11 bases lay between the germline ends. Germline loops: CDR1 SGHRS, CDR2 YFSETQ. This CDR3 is CASSQDRAQETQYF. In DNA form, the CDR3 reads TGCGCCAGCAGCCAGGACAGAGCCCAAGAGACCCAGTACTTC.

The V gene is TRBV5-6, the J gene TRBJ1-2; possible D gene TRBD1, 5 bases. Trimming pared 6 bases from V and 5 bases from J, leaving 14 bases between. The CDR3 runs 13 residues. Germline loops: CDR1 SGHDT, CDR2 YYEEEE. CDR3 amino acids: CASNLGTEYGYTF. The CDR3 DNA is TGTGCCAGCAACCTAGGGACGGAATATGGCTACACCTTC. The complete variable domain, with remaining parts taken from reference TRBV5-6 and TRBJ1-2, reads DAGVTQSPTHLIKTRGQQVTLRCSPKSGHDTVSWYQQALGQGPQFIFQYYEEEERQRGNFPDRFSGHQFPNYSSELNVNALLLGDSALYLCASNLGTEYGYTFGSGTRLTVV.

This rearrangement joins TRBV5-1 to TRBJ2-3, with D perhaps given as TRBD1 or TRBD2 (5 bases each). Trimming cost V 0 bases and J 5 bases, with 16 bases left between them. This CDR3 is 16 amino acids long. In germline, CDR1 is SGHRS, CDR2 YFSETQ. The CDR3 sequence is CASSLDGDPGLDTQYF. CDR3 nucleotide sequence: TGCGCCAGCAGCTTGGATGGGGACCCGGGGTTAGATACGCAGTATTTT.

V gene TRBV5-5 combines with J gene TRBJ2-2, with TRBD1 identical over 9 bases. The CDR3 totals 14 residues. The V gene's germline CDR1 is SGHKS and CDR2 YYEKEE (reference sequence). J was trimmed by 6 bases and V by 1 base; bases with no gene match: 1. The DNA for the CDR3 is TGTGCCAGCAGCTTGTGGACAGGGGCCGGGGAGCTGTTTTTT. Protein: CASSLWTGAGELFF.

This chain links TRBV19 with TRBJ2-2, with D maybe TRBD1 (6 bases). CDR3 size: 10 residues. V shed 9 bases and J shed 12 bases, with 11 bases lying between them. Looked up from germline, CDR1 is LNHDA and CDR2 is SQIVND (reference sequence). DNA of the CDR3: TGTGCCAGCAGGGGCAGGAAGCTGTTTTTT. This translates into CASRGRKLFF.

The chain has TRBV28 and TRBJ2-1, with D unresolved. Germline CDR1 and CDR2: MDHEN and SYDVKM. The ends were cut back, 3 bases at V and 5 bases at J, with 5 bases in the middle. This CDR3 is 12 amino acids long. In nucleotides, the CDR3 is TGTGCCAGCAGTTTCCAGAACAATGAGCAGTTCTTC. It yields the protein CASSFQNNEQFF.

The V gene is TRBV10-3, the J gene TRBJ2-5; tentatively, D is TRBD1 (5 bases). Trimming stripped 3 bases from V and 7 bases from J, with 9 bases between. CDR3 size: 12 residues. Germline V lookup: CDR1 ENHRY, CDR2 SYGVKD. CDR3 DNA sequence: TGTGCCATCAGTGACAGGGCCGCGACCCAGTACTTC. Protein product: CAISDRAATQYF.

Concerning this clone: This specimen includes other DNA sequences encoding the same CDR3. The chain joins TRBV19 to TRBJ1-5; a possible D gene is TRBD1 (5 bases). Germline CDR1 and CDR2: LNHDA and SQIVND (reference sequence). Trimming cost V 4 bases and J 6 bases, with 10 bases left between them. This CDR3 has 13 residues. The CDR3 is CASSTRAGQPQHF. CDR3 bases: TGTGCCAGTAGTACCAGGGCGGGTCAGCCCCAGCATTTT.

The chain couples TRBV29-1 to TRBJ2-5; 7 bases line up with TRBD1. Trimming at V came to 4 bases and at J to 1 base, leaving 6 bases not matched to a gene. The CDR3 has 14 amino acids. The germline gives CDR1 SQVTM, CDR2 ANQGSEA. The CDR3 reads CSVVPTGPQETQYF. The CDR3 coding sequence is TGCAGCGTTGTCCCGACAGGGCCCCAAGAGACCCAGTACTTC.

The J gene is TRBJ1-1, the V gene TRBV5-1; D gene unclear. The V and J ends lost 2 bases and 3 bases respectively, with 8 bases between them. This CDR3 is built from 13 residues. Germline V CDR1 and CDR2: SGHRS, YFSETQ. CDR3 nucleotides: TGCGCCAGCAGCTTATCTGGGGACACTGAAGCTTTCTTT. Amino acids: CASSLSGDTEAFF.

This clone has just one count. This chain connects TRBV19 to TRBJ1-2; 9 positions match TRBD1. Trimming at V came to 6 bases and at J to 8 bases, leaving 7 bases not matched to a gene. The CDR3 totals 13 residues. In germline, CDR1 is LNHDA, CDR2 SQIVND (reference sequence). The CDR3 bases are TGTGCCAGTAGCGGACAGGGGAGAGGAGGCTACACCTTC. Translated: CASSGQGRGGYTF.

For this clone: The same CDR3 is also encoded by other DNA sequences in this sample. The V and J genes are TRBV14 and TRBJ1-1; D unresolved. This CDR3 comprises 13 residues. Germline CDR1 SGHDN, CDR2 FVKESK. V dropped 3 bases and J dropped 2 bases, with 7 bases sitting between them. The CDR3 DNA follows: TGTGCCAGCAGCCAGGGAACTAACACTGAAGCTTTCTTT. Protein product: CASSQGTNTEAFF.

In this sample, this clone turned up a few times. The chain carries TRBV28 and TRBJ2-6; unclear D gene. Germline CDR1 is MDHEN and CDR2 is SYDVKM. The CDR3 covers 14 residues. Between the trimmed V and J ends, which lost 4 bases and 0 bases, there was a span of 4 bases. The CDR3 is CASSYSSGANVLTF. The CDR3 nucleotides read TGTGCCAGCAGTTACAGCTCTGGGGCCAACGTCCTGACTTTC.

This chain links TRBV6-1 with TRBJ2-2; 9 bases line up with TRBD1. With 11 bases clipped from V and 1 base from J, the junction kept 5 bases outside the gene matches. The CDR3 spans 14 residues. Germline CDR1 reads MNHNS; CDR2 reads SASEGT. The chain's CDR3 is CALHRGLNTGELFF. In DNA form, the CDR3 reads TGTGCCCTCCACAGGGGGCTGAACACCGGGGAGCTGTTTTTT.

The CDR3 is CASSFGTGGGYTF. The DNA for the CDR3 is TGTGCCAGCAGCTTCGGGACAGGTGGTGGCTACACCTTC. This rearrangement joins TRBV7-9 to TRBJ1-2; 8 nucleotides agree with TRBD1. The CDR3 is 13 amino acids. Germline CDR1 and CDR2: SEHNR and FQNEAQ (reference sequence). Unmatched junction bases numbered 4, after V lost 3 bases and J lost 7 bases.

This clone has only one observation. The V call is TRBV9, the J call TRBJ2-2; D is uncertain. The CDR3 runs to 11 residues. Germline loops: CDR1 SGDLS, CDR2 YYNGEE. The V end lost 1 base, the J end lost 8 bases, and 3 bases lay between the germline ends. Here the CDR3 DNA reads TGTGCCAGCAGCGTAAGGGGGGAGCTGTTTTTT. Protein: CASSVRGELFF.

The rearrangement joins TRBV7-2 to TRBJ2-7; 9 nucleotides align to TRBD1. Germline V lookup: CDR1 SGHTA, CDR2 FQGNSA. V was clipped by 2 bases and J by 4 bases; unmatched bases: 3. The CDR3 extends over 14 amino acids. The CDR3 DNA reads TGTGCCAGCAGCTTAACACAGGGGGCTTACGAGCAGTACTTC. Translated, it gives CASSLTQGAYEQYF.

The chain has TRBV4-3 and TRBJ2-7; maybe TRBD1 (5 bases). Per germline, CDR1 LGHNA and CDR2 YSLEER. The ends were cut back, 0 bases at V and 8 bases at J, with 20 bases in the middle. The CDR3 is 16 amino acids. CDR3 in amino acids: CASSQEGQGRPTKQYF. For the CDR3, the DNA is TGCGCCAGCAGCCAAGAAGGGCAGGGAAGGCCTACGAAGCAGTACTTC.

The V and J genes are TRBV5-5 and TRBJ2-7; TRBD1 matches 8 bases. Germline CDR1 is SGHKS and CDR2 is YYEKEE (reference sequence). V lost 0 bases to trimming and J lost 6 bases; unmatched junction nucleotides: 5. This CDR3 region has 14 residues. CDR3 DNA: TGTGCCAGCAGCTTGGTCGGCAGGGGGCTCGAGCAGTACTTC. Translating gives CASSLVGRGLEQYF.

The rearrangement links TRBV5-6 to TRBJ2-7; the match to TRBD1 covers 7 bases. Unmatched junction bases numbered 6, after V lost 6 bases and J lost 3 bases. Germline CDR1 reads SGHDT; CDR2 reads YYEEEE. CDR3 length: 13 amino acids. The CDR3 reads CASTRQGVYEQYF. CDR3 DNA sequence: TGTGCCAGCACCCGACAGGGCGTCTACGAGCAGTACTTC. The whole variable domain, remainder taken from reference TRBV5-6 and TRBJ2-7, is DAGVTQSPTHLIKTRGQQVTLRCSPKSGHDTVSWYQQALGQGPQFIFQYYEEEERQRGNFPDRFSGHQFPNYSSELNVNALLLGDSALYLCASTRQGVYEQYFGPGTRLTVT.

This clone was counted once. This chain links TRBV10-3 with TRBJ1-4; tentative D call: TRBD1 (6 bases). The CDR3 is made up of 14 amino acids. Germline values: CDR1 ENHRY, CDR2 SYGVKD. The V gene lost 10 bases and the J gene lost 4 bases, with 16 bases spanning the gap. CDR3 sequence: CASGGPTDNEKLFF. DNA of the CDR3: TGTGCCAGTGGGGGGCCGACAGATAATGAAAAACTGTTTTTT.

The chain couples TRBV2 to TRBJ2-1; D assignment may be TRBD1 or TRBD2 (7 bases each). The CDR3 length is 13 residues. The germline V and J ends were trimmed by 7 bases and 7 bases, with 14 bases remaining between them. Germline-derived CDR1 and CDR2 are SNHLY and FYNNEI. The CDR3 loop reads CASNGRGGNEQFF. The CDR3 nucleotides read TGTGCCAGCAATGGCAGGGGGGGAAATGAGCAGTTCTTC.

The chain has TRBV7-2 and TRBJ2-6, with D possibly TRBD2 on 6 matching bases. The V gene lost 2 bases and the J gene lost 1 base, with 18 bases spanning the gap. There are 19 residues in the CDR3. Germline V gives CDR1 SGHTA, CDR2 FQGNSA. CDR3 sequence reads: CASSLRRGGGASGANVLTF. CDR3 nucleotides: TGTGCCAGCAGCTTAAGGAGGGGTGGAGGCGCATCTGGGGCCAACGTCCTGACTTTC.

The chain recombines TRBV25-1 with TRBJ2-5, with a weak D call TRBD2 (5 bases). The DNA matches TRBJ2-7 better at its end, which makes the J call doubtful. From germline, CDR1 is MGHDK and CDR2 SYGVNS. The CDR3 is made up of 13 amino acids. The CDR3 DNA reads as TGTGCCAGCAGTGAAGCGGGCCGCTACGAGCAGTACTTC. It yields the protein CASSEAGRYEQYF.

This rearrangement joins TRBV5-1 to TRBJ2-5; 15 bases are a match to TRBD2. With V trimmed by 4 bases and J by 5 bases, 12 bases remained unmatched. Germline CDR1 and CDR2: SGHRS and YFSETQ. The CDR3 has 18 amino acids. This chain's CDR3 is CASSPRTSGGAGGETQYF. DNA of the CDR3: TGCGCCAGCAGCCCTAGGACTAGCGGGGGGGCCGGCGGCGAGACCCAGTACTTC.

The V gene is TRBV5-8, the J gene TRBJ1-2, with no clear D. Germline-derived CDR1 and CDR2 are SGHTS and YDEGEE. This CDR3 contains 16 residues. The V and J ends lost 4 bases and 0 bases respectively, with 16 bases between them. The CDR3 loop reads CASSQHGSFSNYGYTF. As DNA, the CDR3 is TGTGCCAGCAGCCAGCACGGCAGTTTTTCTAACTATGGCTACACCTTC.

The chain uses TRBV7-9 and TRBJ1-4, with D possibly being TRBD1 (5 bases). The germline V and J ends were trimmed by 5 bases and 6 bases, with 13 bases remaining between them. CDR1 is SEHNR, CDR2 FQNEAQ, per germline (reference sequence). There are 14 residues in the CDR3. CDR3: CASSPGWTDEKLFF. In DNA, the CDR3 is TGTGCCAGCAGCCCAGGGTGGACGGATGAAAAACTGTTTTTT. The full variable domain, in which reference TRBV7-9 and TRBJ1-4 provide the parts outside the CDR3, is DTGVSQNPRHKITKRGQNVTFRCDPISEHNRLYWYRQTLGQGPEFLTYFQNEAQLEKSRLLSDRFSAERPKGSFSTLEIQRTEQGDSAMYLCASSPGWTDEKLFFGSGTQLSVL.

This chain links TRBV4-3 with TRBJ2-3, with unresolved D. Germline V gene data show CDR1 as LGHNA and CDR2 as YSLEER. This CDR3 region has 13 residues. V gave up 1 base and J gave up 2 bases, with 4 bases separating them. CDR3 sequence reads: CASSQGDTDTQYF. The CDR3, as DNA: TGCGCCAGCAGCCAAGGGGACACAGATACGCAGTATTTT.

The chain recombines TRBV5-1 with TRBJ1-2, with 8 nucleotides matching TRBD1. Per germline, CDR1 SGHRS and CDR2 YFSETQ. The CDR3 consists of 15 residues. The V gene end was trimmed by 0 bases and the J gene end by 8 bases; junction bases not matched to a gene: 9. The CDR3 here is CASSLAGQVMNGYTF. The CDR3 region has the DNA TGCGCCAGCAGCTTGGCGGGACAGGTAATGAACGGCTACACCTTC.